Listed below are T cell receptor beta chains from one sample, sequenced in a study of cytomegalovirus exposure and HLA in healthy donors. The table came from immunoSEQ multiplex PCR; TCRdb's copy has only in-frame clones and leaves some out. In the table there are about 160,000 clones, 65% to 90% of which are singletons. The sample taken for sequencing was PBMCs. The receptor source for this set is a man in his forties or fifties in good health and CMV-seropositive. Both conserved end residues are part of each CDR3. Fields, in order: clone size, D gene, V gene, J gene, CDR3 DNA, CDR3 protein. A D gene is named only where the DNA matches it firmly. Clone size is given for some rows only: seen once, a few or many times, or a class if the clone is expanded.

NA	TRBD2	TRBV28	TRBJ2-1	TGTGCCAGCAGTCCCCACGTAGCGGGGGTTGACTACAATGAGCAGTTCTTC	CASSPHVAGVDYNEQFF
NA	TRBD1	TRBV6-1	TRBJ2-2	TGTGCCAGCACCCGAGACAGGGGGGGCACCGGGGAGCTGTTTTTT	CASTRDRGGTGELFF
NA	NA	TRBV7-2	TRBJ2-2	TGTGCCAGCAGCTTTTCAGGGACGAACACCGGGGAGCTGTTTTTT	CASSFSGTNTGELFF
NA	NA	TRBV11-2	TRBJ1-3	TGTGCCAGCAGCTTCGGTCTCCTCTCTGGAAACACCATATATTTT	CASSFGLLSGNTIYF
NA	TRBD2	TRBV10-1	TRBJ2-1	TGCGCCAGCAGTGAGACTAGCGGACCCTACAATGAGCAGTTCTTC	CASSETSGPYNEQFF
NA	NA	TRBV2	TRBJ1-5	TGTGCCAGCAGCTTTAGGATAGCGGATCAGCCCCAGCATTTT	CASSFRIADQPQHF
NA	NA	TRBV11-1	TRBJ1-4	TGTGCCAGCAGCTTAAATTCAGGCTCGGAACTGTTTTTT	CASSLNSGSELFF
NA	NA	TRBV7-7	TRBJ2-2	TGTGCTAGCAGCTTTGACAGTTACACCGGGGAGCTGTTTTTT	CASSFDSYTGELFF
NA	TRBD1	TRBV6-1	TRBJ1-5	TGTGCCAGCAGTGAGTGGGACAGGGAAGGGTGGCCCCAGCATTTT	CASSEWDREGWPQHF
NA	NA	TRBV11-3	TRBJ1-3	TGTGCCAGCAGCTCGACAAAGCGGGACACCATATATTTT	CASSSTKRDTIYF
NA	TRBD2	TRBV10-1	TRBJ2-3	TGCGCCAGCAGTGAGGGAGCGGGGCCCCTCCTTTCTAGCACAGATACGCAGTATTTT	CASSEGAGPLLSSTDTQYF
once	TRBD1	TRBV4-1	TRBJ2-7	TGCGCCAGCAGCCAGGTACAGGGGAGCTCCTACGAGCAGTACTTC	CASSQVQGSSYEQYF
once	NA	TRBV7-2	TRBJ2-3	TGTGCCAGCAGCCTCAGTTGGGATACGCAGTATTTT	CASSLSWDTQYF
NA	NA	TRBV6-6	TRBJ1-2	TGTGCCAGCAGCTACCACAGGGACCGGGGCTACACCTTC	CASSYHRDRGYTF
NA	TRBD2	TRBV30	TRBJ2-1	TGTGCCTACGGACTAGCGGGAGACAATGAGCAGTTCTTC	CAYGLAGDNEQFF
NA	TRBD1	TRBV7-7	TRBJ2-2	TGTGCTAGCAGCGTAGGGACAGGGTCGTTCTCCGGGGAGCTGTTTTTT	CASSVGTGSFSGELFF
NA	TRBD2	TRBV2	TRBJ2-1	TGTGCCAGCAGTGAAGAACTAGCGGGAGTAAATGAGCAGTTCTTC	CASSEELAGVNEQFF
NA	TRBD1	TRBV11-2	TRBJ2-5	TGTGCCAGCAGCACCGACAGGGATTTTCCGGAGACCCAGTACTTC	CASSTDRDFPETQYF
NA	TRBD2	TRBV7-2	TRBJ2-7	TGTGCCAGCAGCTTCGGGGGGATCTCCTACGAGCAGTACTTC	CASSFGGISYEQYF
NA	NA	TRBV7-3	TRBJ1-6	TGTGCCAGCAGCGCCGGGGGAGGGGATTCACCCCTCCACTTT	CASSAGGGDSPLHF
NA	NA	TRBV19	TRBJ2-7	TGTGCCAGTAGTATAGAAACAGGGAGAACCTACGAGCAGTACTTC	CASSIETGRTYEQYF
NA	NA	TRBV5-1	TRBJ1-1	TGCGCCAGCAAAGTGACCGGGACAAACACTGAAGCTTTCTTT	CASKVTGTNTEAFF
large	NA	TRBV4-2	TRBJ2-7	TGTGCCAGCAGCCGCACACCCTACGAGCAGTACTTC	CASSRTPYEQYF
once	NA	TRBV29-1	TRBJ1-5	TGCAGCGTGGGAGGGGTCCGGGATCAGCCCCAGCATTTT	CSVGGVRDQPQHF
NA	TRBD2	TRBV9	TRBJ2-5	TGTGCCAGCAGTGTAGCGGGAGAGGTAGAGACCCAGTACTTC	CASSVAGEVETQYF
NA	TRBD1	TRBV2	TRBJ2-5	TGTGCCAGCAGAAGGGACAGCCAAGAGACCCAGTACTTC	CASRRDSQETQYF
NA	TRBD2	TRBV2	TRBJ2-7	TGTGCCAGCAGCCCCACTAGCGGGGGGGCCGGGGAGCAGTACTTC	CASSPTSGGAGEQYF
NA	NA	TRBV5-1	TRBJ2-4	TGCGCCAGCAGCTTGTATGAGAGCACTAAAAACATTCAGTACTTC	CASSLYESTKNIQYF
NA	NA	TRBV6-1	TRBJ1-5	TGTGCCAGCAGCCCAACACGGGTTAGCAATCAGCCCCAGCATTTT	CASSPTRVSNQPQHF